The sequence of this T cell receptor beta chain was determined in a study of T cell responses to AZD1222 COVID-19 vaccine. Regarding the study as a whole: Every sample of the repertoires postdated the peak T cell response.

Concerning this clone itself: The antigen remains undetermined.

This CDR3 is 12 amino acids long. The V and J ends lost 4 bases and 14 bases respectively, with 17 bases between them. Looked up from germline, CDR1 is MNHNY and CDR2 is SVGAGI (reference sequence). Sequencing was performed with immunoSEQ multiplex PCR; in TCRdb, only in-frame clones are kept and a portion is missing. The data contain under 150,000 clones, 70% to 90% of them singletons. This receptor was obtained from an adult in good health. The chain joins TRBV6-6 to TRBJ1-2; the D is unclear. Sequenced material: peripheral blood, taken on day 0 of AZD1222 vaccination. Here the CDR3 DNA reads TGTGCCAGCAGTTCCCTTCAAAGCGTCCAGACCTTC. It translates to CASSSLQSVQTF.